Described below is a single T cell receptor beta chain sequence and its context. The sample comes from a study of technical replicates of blood from a handful of donors. The table came from immunoSEQ multiplex PCR; TCRdb's copy has only in-frame clones and leaves some out. This table holds 100,000 or so clones, almost 97% found once. Sequencing used T cells isolated from PBMCs. This clonotype was sampled from a human donor in good health.

CDR3 sequence: CAKGLAAITDTQYF. CDR3 nucleotide sequence: TGTGCCAAAGGACTAGCGGCTATCACAGATACGCAGTATTTT. The J gene is TRBJ2-3, the V gene TRBV28; TRBD2 aligns across 10 bases. Germline V gene lookup returns CDR1 MDHEN and CDR2 SYDVKM. Unmatched junction bases numbered 6, after V lost 10 bases and J lost 2 bases. The CDR3 length is 14 residues.